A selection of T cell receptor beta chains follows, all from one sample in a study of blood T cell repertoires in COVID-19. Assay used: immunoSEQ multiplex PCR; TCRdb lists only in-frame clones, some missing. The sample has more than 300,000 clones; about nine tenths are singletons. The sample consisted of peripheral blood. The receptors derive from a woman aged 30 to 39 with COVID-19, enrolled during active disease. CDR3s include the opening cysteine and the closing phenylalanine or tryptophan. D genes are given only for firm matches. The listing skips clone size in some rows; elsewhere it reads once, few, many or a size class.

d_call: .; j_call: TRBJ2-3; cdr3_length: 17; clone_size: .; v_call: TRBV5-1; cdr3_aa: CASSLAGGSGSTDTQYF; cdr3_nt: TGCGCCAGCAGCTTGGCCGGGGGAAGCGGTAGCACAGATACGCAGTATTTT
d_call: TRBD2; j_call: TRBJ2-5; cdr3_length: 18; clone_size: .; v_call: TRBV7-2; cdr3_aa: CASSRPVASGGGEETQYF; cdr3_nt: TGTGCCAGCAGTCGACCCGTGGCTAGCGGGGGTGGAGAAGAGACCCAGTACTTC
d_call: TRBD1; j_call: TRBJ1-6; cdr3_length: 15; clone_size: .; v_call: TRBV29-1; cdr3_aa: CSVERLTGDNSPLHF; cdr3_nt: TGCAGCGTTGAAAGGCTGACAGGGGATAATTCACCCCTCCACTTT
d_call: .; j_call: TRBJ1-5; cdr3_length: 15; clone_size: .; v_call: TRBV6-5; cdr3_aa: CASSYSGQLNQPQHF; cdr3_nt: TGTGCCAGCAGTTACTCGGGACAACTTAATCAGCCCCAGCATTTT
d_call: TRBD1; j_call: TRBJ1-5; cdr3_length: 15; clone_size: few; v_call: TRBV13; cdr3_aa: CASSFRDRSNQPQHF; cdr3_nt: TGTGCCAGCAGCTTCCGGGACAGAAGCAATCAGCCCCAGCATTTT
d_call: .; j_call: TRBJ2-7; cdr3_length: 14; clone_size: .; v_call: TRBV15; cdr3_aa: CATGRDTGIYEQYF; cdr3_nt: TGTGCCACCGGCAGGGATACAGGGATCTACGAGCAGTACTTC
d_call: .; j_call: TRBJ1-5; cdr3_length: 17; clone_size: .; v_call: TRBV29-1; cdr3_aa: CSAEDAKFRPPGQPQHF; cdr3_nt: TGCAGCGCTGAGGACGCCAAGTTTAGGCCCCCAGGGCAGCCCCAGCATTTT
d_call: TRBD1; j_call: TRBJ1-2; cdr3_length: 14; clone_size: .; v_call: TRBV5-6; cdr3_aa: CASSLPQGAFGYTF; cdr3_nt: TGTGCCAGCAGCTTGCCGCAGGGGGCGTTTGGCTACACCTTC
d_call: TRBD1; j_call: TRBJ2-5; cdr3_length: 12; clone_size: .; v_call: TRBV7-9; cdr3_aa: CASSSLGDREYF; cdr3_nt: TGTGCCAGCAGCTCCCTCGGGGACAGAGAGTACTTC
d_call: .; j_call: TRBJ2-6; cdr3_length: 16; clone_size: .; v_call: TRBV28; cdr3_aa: CASSYPVSSGANVLTF; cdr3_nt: TGTGCCAGCAGCTATCCCGTGAGCTCTGGGGCCAACGTCCTGACTTTC